These 9 T cell receptor beta chains were sequenced from one sample in a study of long-term antiretroviral therapy in people with HIV. Samples were assayed with immunoSEQ v3.0 at survey level. The table came from immunoSEQ multiplex PCR; TCRdb's copy has only in-frame clones and leaves some out. The data show about 13,000 clones, about 77% seen once. The starting material was unsorted PBMCs, obtained 1.3 years after starting antiretroviral therapy. Receptor source: a woman between 18 and 29 years old with HIV.

The gene calls are TRBV11-2 and TRBJ2-7; TRBD1 matches at 7 bases. V trimming: 8 bases; J trimming: 3 bases; junction bases outside the gene matches: 4. The length of the CDR3 is 12 residues. CDR1 is SGHAT and CDR2 is FQNNGV in the germline V gene. CDR3 sequence: CASEGGSYEQYF. The CDR3 DNA reads as TGTGCCAGCGAAGGGGGCAGCTACGAGCAGTACTTC.

This sequence joins TRBV28 and TRBJ2-7; the match to TRBD2 covers 15 bases. This CDR3 has 15 residues. CDR1 is MDHEN, CDR2 SYDVKM, per germline. After removal of 8 bases from V and 4 bases from J, the junction contained 6 bases not matched to a gene. The CDR3 loop reads CASGLAGGPSYEQYF. As DNA, the CDR3 is TGTGCCAGCGGACTAGCGGGAGGGCCATCGTACGAGCAGTACTTC.

This chain connects TRBV2 to TRBJ1-3; TRBD1 is a possible D gene (5 bases). Germline V gene sequence: CDR1 SNHLY, CDR2 FYNNEI. This CDR3 is 16 amino acids long. Trimming left V 3 bases short and J 0 bases short, with 12 bases between. This chain's CDR3 is CASSDPQALSGNTIYF. CDR3 in DNA: TGTGCCAGCAGTGATCCACAGGCCCTCTCTGGAAACACCATATATTTT.

This rearrangement joins TRBV11-2 to TRBJ2-7; D not certain. Germline-derived CDR1 and CDR2 are SGHAT and FQNNGV. This CDR3 spans 15 amino acids. The germline V and J ends were trimmed by 1 base and 4 bases, with 14 bases remaining between them. CDR3 coding DNA: TGTGCCAGCAGCTTAGCCCGAATTTACGAATACGAGCAGTACTTC. Amino acids: CASSLARIYEYEQYF.

This clone came up once. The chain uses TRBV19 and TRBJ2-1, with 10 positions matching TRBD2. CDR3 length: 16 amino acids. Trimming removed 1 base from V and 6 bases from J; junction bases left unmatched: 6. CDR1 is LNHDA and CDR2 is SQIVND in the germline V gene (reference sequence). DNA of the CDR3: TGTGCCAGTAGTATAGGCCTAGCGGGAGCGACCAATGAGCAGTTCTTC. Protein product: CASSIGLAGATNEQFF.

There are a few counts of this clone. This rearrangement joins TRBV4-2 to TRBJ1-2; no clear D gene. Germline CDR1 LGHNA, CDR2 YNFKEQ. The CDR3 covers 13 residues. Trimming left V 1 base short and J 7 bases short, with 10 bases between. The CDR3 here is CASSQGQRGGYTF. In DNA form, the CDR3 reads TGTGCCAGCAGCCAAGGTCAGAGAGGTGGCTACACCTTC.

The chain has TRBV19 and TRBJ1-6; D not resolved. CDR1 and CDR2 (germline): LNHDA, SQIVND (reference sequence). This CDR3 contains 12 residues. Trimming removed 6 bases from V and 7 bases from J, with 7 bases in between. CDR3 region: CASSLQNSPLHF. The CDR3 coding sequence is TGTGCCAGTAGCCTTCAGAATTCACCCCTCCACTTT.

The chain recombines TRBV11-2 with TRBJ2-1, with D perhaps TRBD2 (6 bases). V dropped 0 bases and J dropped 3 bases, with 12 bases sitting between them. CDR1 is SGHAT, CDR2 FQNNGV, per germline. This CDR3 comprises 16 residues. CDR3 DNA sequence: TGTGCCAGCAGCTTAGAGGGACTGGGAAGCTACAATGAGCAGTTCTTC. This translates into CASSLEGLGSYNEQFF.

The gene calls are TRBV4-2 and TRBJ2-7; possible D gene TRBD2, 5 bases. Germline assignment: CDR1 LGHNA and CDR2 YNFKEQ. The CDR3 is 15 residues long. The V gene lost 0 bases and the J gene lost 5 bases, with 14 bases spanning the gap. CDR3 DNA: TGTGCCAGCAGCCAAGATACGGAGGCTCCTAACGAGCAGTACTTC. Amino acid sequence: CASSQDTEAPNEQYF.